This T cell receptor beta chain was observed in a study of blood T cell repertoires in COVID-19. Study at large: Researchers got acute and convalescent COVID-19 samples from the United States, Italy and Spain. The cDNA or gDNA used as material had been derived from T cells, B-cell-depleted T cells, or PBMCs.

Original processing methods: Estimation of nucleated cell counts relied on the amplification of reference gene primers. Clones were sequenced by immunoSEQ multiplex PCR, and TCRdb holds only the in-frame ones, with some missing. The D gene and trimming were derived from the DNA, and the V and J assignments and clone size from that table. The repertoire holds some 100,000 clones, with about nine tenths as singletons. The sequence came from a woman in her seventies with acute or convalescent COVID-19. The specimen was peripheral blood.

The CDR3 here is CASSQDLHSNYGYTF. CDR3 bases: TGTGCCAGCAGCCAAGATCTGCACAGTAACTATGGCTACACCTTC. The chain carries TRBV4-2 and TRBJ1-2; D uncertain. V was shortened by 0 bases and J by 1 base, with 9 bases between the two germline ends. The CDR3 length is 15 residues. Germline V gene data show CDR1 as LGHNA and CDR2 as YNFKEQ.